The sequence of this T cell receptor (beta chain) was determined in a study of shared clonotypes between healthy human individuals. This table comes from immunoSEQ multiplex PCR, and its TCRdb copy is limited to in-frame clones, with some not included. The sample holds about 990,000 clones, around 78% seen once. A note on this clone: The antigen is undetermined.

General study points: Relative to memory subsets, naive subsets generally showed larger estimated richness. Sequencing of the sorted subsets was shown by rarefaction to be incomplete despite large depth. About 5% was the fraction of naive CD4 clonotypes found shared across four donors. Genetic and exposure-history diversity was limited by the few donors.

The V end was cut by 0 bases, the J end by 5 bases, with 11 bases between. Germline V CDR1 and CDR2: MGHRA, YSYEKL. The CDR3 loop spans 15 amino acids. The origin of this receptor is a man between 18 and 35 years old in good health. Some clones in this sample may be carry-over from other donors' samples. The V call is TRBV4-1, the J call TRBJ2-1; tentative D call: TRBD2 (5 bases). Specimen: memory CD4+ T cells from PBMCs. Subset meaning: CD45RA-negative fraction. This CDR3 reads CASSQDGGGHNEQFF. Here the CDR3 DNA reads TGCGCCAGCAGCCAAGATGGAGGAGGCCACAATGAGCAGTTCTTC.